What follows are 24 T cell receptor beta chains derived from one specimen sequenced in a study of tumor-infiltrating lymphocytes in primary liver carcinoma. Researchers drew blood RNA from unsorted whole blood and extracted germline DNA as well. Constant-region priming of roughly 490 ng total RNA yielded TCR beta cDNA. Construction of TCR beta libraries relied on three successive nested multiplex PCR rounds employing slightly modified ARM-PCR. TRBV1-TRBV30 forward primers paired with a C-beta reverse primer were used in the first two PCR rounds, which ran roughly 11 cycles each. TCRdb reprocessed the multiplex PCR reads via MiXCR and lists one record per CDR3 protein. The sample contains approximately 340,000 distinct CDR3 sequences, 65% of which appear only once. Sequenced material: peripheral blood. These receptors were obtained from a man in his forties with primary liver carcinoma and hepatitis B virus infection.

A word on this clonotype: At one end the junction does not follow the germline gene, possibly because of a read error. The chain couples TRBV6-2 or TRBV6-3 to TRBJ1-1; 8 bases are shared with TRBD1. Germline CDR1 MNHEY, CDR2 SVGEGT. The CDR3 contains 15 residues. The CDR3 nucleotides are TGTGCTAGCAGTTACTCTACAGGGGGTAACACTGAAGCTTCCTTT. Its translation: CASSYSTGGNTEASF.

This clonotype came up a few times. This chain links TRBV5-4 with TRBJ2-7; 7 bases match TRBD1. This CDR3 has 14 residues. From germline, CDR1 is SGHNT and CDR2 YYREEE (reference sequence). J lost 6 bases, V lost 0 bases, and 6 bases had no gene match. CDR3 protein: CASSLGGTACEQYF. In nucleotides, the CDR3 is TGTGCCAGCAGCTTGGGGGGGACAGCCTGCGAGCAGTACTTC.

A remark on this clonotype: At one of its ends the junction is not consistent with the germline gene, which may arise from a read error. The chain joins TRBV4-3 to TRBJ2-1; D uncertain. The CDR3 has 15 amino acids. Germline lookup yields CDR1 LGHNA and CDR2 YSLEER. CDR3 in amino acids: CASNQDLNFSNEQFF. The DNA for the CDR3 is TGCGCCAGCAACCAAGATCTTAACTTCTCCAATGAGCAGTTCTTC.

On this clonotype itself: No conserved phenylalanine or tryptophan ends this CDR3, so it is likely a read error. This chain uses TRBV12-3 or TRBV12-4 with TRBJ1-2; D is unresolved. CDR3 length equals 13 residues. For the CDR3, the DNA is TGTGCCAGCAGTTCGCACAGAAACTATGGGTACACCCTC. Its protein product is CASSSHRNYGYTL.

Of note for this clonotype: At one boundary the junction diverges from the germline segment, which might be a read error. The rearrangement joins TRBV29-1 to TRBJ1-2; no clear D. The germline V gene encodes CDR1 SQVTM and CDR2 ANQGSEA. The length of the CDR3 is 13 residues. In DNA, the CDR3 is TGCAGCGCTGAATACGTAGGGATCGGTGGATACACCTTC. Protein sequence: CSAEYVGIGGYTF.

This chain links TRBV5-1 with TRBJ2-2; D is undetermined. Trimming removed 0 bases from V and 7 bases from J, with 10 bases in between. This CDR3 comprises 14 residues. Germline-derived CDR1 and CDR2 are SGHRS and YFSETQ. DNA for the CDR3: TGCGCCAGCAGCTTGGCCGAGCACATCGGGGAGCTGTTTTTT. Translating it yields CASSLAEHIGELFF.

Points on this clonotype: A much larger clone sits a single nucleotide away, making a read error possible. The V gene is TRBV6-5, the J gene TRBJ1-5; no definite D call. Germline V CDR1 and CDR2: MNHEY, SVGAGI. The CDR3 loop spans 15 amino acids. CDR3 residues: CASSPLRYSNQPHHF. The CDR3 coding sequence is TGTGCCAGCAGCCCTTTACGGTATAGCAATCAGCCCCATCATTTT.

V and J are TRBV6-1 and TRBJ1-5, with D unresolved. This CDR3 region has 18 residues. Germline lookup yields CDR1 MNHNS and CDR2 SASEGT. With 6 bases removed from V and 1 base from J, the gap between germline ends came to 22 bases. The CDR3 nucleotides are TGTGCCAGCAGCATGATGAATACAGTGGGCAACAGCAATCAGCCCCAGCATTTT. Its protein product is CASSMMNTVGNSNQPQHF.

About this clonotype: Its ends do not fully match the called genes, so a read error is possible. The chain is built from TRBV12-3 or TRBV12-4 and TRBJ1-1; no definite D call. The CDR3 covers 11 residues. CDR3 region: CTSTWSTEAFF. The CDR3 DNA reads TGTACCAGCACCTGGAGCACTGAAGCTTTCTTT.

This clonotype was counted only a few times. This chain joins TRBV11-2 and TRBJ2-5, with D possibly matching TRBD1 (5 bases). The CDR3 totals 14 residues. Germline loops: CDR1 SGHAT, CDR2 FQNNGV. Between the trimmed V and J ends, which lost 9 bases and 2 bases, there was a span of 16 bases. The CDR3 reads CASNLDAGQETQYF. The CDR3 coding sequence is TGTGCCAGTAACTTAGATGCAGGGCAAGAGACCCAGTACTTC.

This clonotype was detected ten times or more. J is TRBJ1-1 and V is TRBV11-2; 7 bases line up with TRBD1. With 2 bases clipped from V and 4 bases from J, the junction kept 4 bases outside the gene matches. This CDR3 is built from 14 residues. The V gene's germline CDR1 is SGHAT and CDR2 FQNNGV. Here the CDR3 DNA reads TGTGCCAGCAGCTTAACTGCAGGGGGCACTGAAGCTTTCTTT. Translating gives CASSLTAGGTEAFF.

The chain is built from TRBV4-2 and TRBJ1-1, with 7 bases fitting TRBD1. The CDR3 totals 14 residues. Trimming at V came to 0 bases and at J to 7 bases, leaving 5 bases not matched to a gene. Germline CDR1 LGHNA, CDR2 YNFKEQ. CDR3 nucleotides: TGTGCCAGCAGCCAAGATTGGGGGGACAGTGAAGCTTTCTTT. Protein: CASSQDWGDSEAFF.

On this clonotype itself: This could be a read error, since a much larger clone is one nucleotide away. The chain links TRBV12-3 or TRBV12-4 to TRBJ1-1, with no clear D. The CDR3 is 13 residues long. DNA for the CDR3: TGTGCCAGCACCATGCTAGGGTCGACTGAAGCTTCCTTT. Amino acids: CASTMLGSTEASF.

Notes on this clonotype: Relative to the germline gene, one junction end is altered; a read error may explain this. The genes are TRBV11-2 and TRBJ1-1; D is perhaps TRBD1 (5 bases). Germline values: CDR1 SGHAT, CDR2 FQNNGV. The CDR3 is 13 residues long. CDR3 amino acids: CVSNLDQGTEAFF. As DNA, the CDR3 is TGTGTCAGCAACTTAGATCAGGGCACTGAAGCTTTCTTT.

This clonotype was observed once. The chain joins TRBV5-6 to TRBJ2-1; tentatively, D is TRBD1 or TRBD2 (5 bases each). Germline CDR1 and CDR2: SGHDT and YYEEEE. The CDR3 totals 13 residues. V was pared by 9 bases and J by 7 bases, with 17 bases between. CDR3 nucleotide sequence: TGTGCCAACAGTTTGGGACGAGCGAATGAGCAGTTCTTC. Its protein product is CANSLGRANEQFF.

In its sample, this clonotype was seen once. CDR3 residues: CASSLDRLVGEIEQYF. CDR3 nucleotide sequence: TGTGCCAGCAGCTTAGATCGTCTAGTGGGAGAGATAGAGCAGTACTTC. The chain employs TRBV11-2 and TRBJ2-7; a weak D match, TRBD2 (5 bases). The CDR3 is 16 residues long. The ends were cut back, 0 bases at V and 7 bases at J, with 19 bases in the middle. From germline, CDR1 is SGHAT and CDR2 FQNNGV.

The V call is TRBV7-9, the J call TRBJ2-3, with 8 nucleotides matching TRBD2. Trimming cost V 0 bases and J 3 bases; bases outside gene matches: 8. Germline CDR1 reads SEHNR; CDR2 reads FQNEAQ (reference sequence). The CDR3 totals 17 residues. CDR3 nucleotides: TGTGCCAGCAGCTTAGCGGGAGCGGGAGTTGGTACAGATACGCAGTATTTT. Protein sequence: CASSLAGAGVGTDTQYF. The full variable domain, in which reference TRBV7-9 and TRBJ2-3 provide the parts outside the CDR3, is DTGVSQNPRHKITKRGQNVTFRCDPISEHNRLYWYRQTLGQGPEFLTYFQNEAQLEKSRLLSDRFSAERPKGSFSTLEIQRTEQGDSAMYLCASSLAGAGVGTDTQYFGPGTRLTVL.

Concerning this clonotype: A much bigger clone sits one base away, suggesting this may be a read error. As the CDR3 is not closed by the conserved phenylalanine or tryptophan, this likely results from a read error. This rearrangement joins TRBV5-1 to TRBJ2-5; D call uncertain. Germline V gene data show CDR1 as SGHRS and CDR2 as YFSETQ. The CDR3 spans 13 residues. The germline V and J ends were trimmed by 1 base and 3 bases, with 7 bases remaining between them. CDR3 nucleotide sequence: TGCGCCAGCAGCTTGATAGGGAAAGAGACCCAGTACCTC. Its translation is CASSLIGKETQYL.

Note on this clonotype: Since no conserved phenylalanine or tryptophan closes the CDR3, a read error is the likely cause. No DNA is shown, since the ends of the CDR3 on it are uncertain; the CDR3 is the one TCRdb lists. The chain carries TRBV4-1 and TRBJ2-7; TRBD2 reflects the table's D call only, with no check against the DNA. The CDR3 has 9 amino acids, counting both end residues. Germline V gene data show CDR1 as MGHRA and CDR2 as YSYEKL. The CDR3 spells CASRPEVRP.

In its sample, this clonotype was seen a few times. The chain combines TRBV6-5 with TRBJ2-3; TRBD1 might be the D (6 bases). CDR3 length: 15 residues. CDR1 and CDR2 (germline): MNHEY, SVGAGI. The germline V and J ends were trimmed by 0 bases and 2 bases, with 9 bases remaining between them. CDR3 in DNA: TGTGCCAGCAGTTACTCGAGACAGGTCACAGATACGCAGTATTTT. Protein sequence: CASSYSRQVTDTQYF.

About this clonotype itself: A read error may explain this, as a much larger clone is one base away. The chain recombines TRBV6-5 with TRBJ2-3, with D possibly TRBD1 on 6 matching bases. Germline V gene data show CDR1 as MNHEY and CDR2 as SVGAGI. Trimming pared 7 bases from V and 3 bases from J, leaving 17 bases between. This CDR3 is built from 15 residues. The CDR3 here is CASTHNRVLTDTQYF. CDR3 DNA: TGTGCCAGCACTCATAACAGGGTCCTGACAGATACGCAGTATTTT.

As concerns this clonotype: The junction departs from the called germline gene at one end, perhaps through a read error. The chain has TRBV4-3 and TRBJ1-6, with unresolved D. This CDR3 region has 14 residues. The germline CDR1 and CDR2 sequences are LGHNA and YSLEER. The CDR3 sequence is CASNQDFSDSPPHF. The CDR3 nucleotides are TGCGCCAGCAACCAAGATTTTTCCGATTCACCCCCCCACTTT.

Concerning this clonotype: A much larger clone lies a single base off, so this may be a read error. The rearrangement links TRBV10-3 to TRBJ1-5, with 7 bases aligning to TRBD1. The germline gives CDR1 ENHRY, CDR2 SYGVKD. This CDR3 contains 17 residues. With 2 bases clipped from V and 4 bases from J, the junction kept 11 bases outside the gene matches. Here the CDR3 DNA reads TGTGCCATCAGTGAGGCTCTAGGACAGGTAGGGAATCAGCCCCAGCATTTT. Its translation: CAISEALGQVGNQPQHF.

Of note for this clonotype: A much larger clone is a single base away; this may be a read error. The rearrangement links TRBV12-3 or TRBV12-4 to TRBJ1-5; 7 bases fit TRBD1. The CDR3 is 14 residues long. The CDR3 sequence: CASSLRTGNQSQHF. The CDR3 DNA sequence: TGTGCCAGCAGTTTAAGGACAGGCAATCAGTCCCAGCATTTT.